Below are 9 T cell receptor beta chains sequenced from a single sample in a study of blood T cell repertoires in COVID-19. Profiling relied on immunoSEQ multiplex PCR, and the TCRdb table lists in-frame clones only, not all of them. Seen here are some 110,000 clones, about 85% observed once, and the top ten hold 1.3% to 1.5%. Sequences were obtained from peripheral blood. These receptors were obtained from a man aged 35 to 55 with acute or convalescent COVID-19.

In this sample, this clone turned up a few times. This chain links TRBV10-3 with TRBJ2-5; tentatively, D is TRBD2 (7 bases). Germline lookup yields CDR1 ENHRY and CDR2 SYGVKD. The CDR3 consists of 15 residues. Trimming stripped 2 bases from V and 4 bases from J, with 14 bases between. CDR3 bases: TGTGCCATCAGTGAGCCGGCGGGGGCGGGAGAGACCCAGTACTTC. It encodes CAISEPAGAGETQYF.

The rearrangement joins TRBV18 to TRBJ2-7; 12 nucleotides align to TRBD1. After removal of 5 bases from V and 4 bases from J, the junction contained 6 bases not matched to a gene. Germline V gives CDR1 KGHSH, CDR2 LQKENI. The CDR3 consists of 15 residues. CDR3 in DNA: TGTGCCAGCTCATCTCCGGGACAGGGGGCGTACGAGCAGTACTTC. This sequence encodes CASSSPGQGAYEQYF. Based on the CDR3 plus reference TRBV18 and TRBJ2-7, the full variable domain is NAGVMQNPRHLVRRRGQEARLRCSPMKGHSHVYWYRQLPEEGLKFMVYLQKENIIDESGMPKERFSAEFPKEGPSILRIQQVVRGDSAAYFCASSSPGQGAYEQYFGPGTRLTVT.

This clone turned up a few times. The chain couples TRBV6-5 to TRBJ1-1, with D perhaps matching TRBD1 (5 bases). This CDR3 is 13 amino acids long. V lost 6 bases to trimming and J lost 1 base, with 9 bases between them. The germline V gene encodes CDR1 MNHEY and CDR2 SVGAGI. The CDR3 DNA reads as TGTGCCAGCAGCTTCGGACAGAACACTGAAGCTTTCTTT. As protein: CASSFGQNTEAFF.

This chain uses TRBV10-1 with TRBJ1-1, with 12 bases fitting TRBD1. The CDR3 runs to 16 residues. Trimming took 8 bases from V and 3 from J; bases not matched to a gene: 10. The germline V gene has CDR1 WNHNN and CDR2 SYGVQD (reference sequence). CDR3 region: CASRTTGTGGDTEAFF. In DNA form, the CDR3 reads TGCGCCAGCCGAACAACCGGGACAGGGGGCGACACTGAAGCTTTCTTT.

This clone appeared once. This rearrangement joins TRBV18 to TRBJ2-7; the match to TRBD2 covers 16 bases. The germline gives CDR1 KGHSH, CDR2 LQKENI. The ends lost 3 bases at V and 6 bases at J; junction bases unmatched: 2. There are 15 residues in the CDR3. CDR3 sequence (DNA): TGTGCCAGCTCACCGGGACTAGCGGGAGGGGGCGAGCAGTACTTC. Its translation is CASSPGLAGGGEQYF.

The V gene is TRBV5-1, the J gene TRBJ2-3, with 11 bases fitting TRBD2. The CDR3 is 18 residues long. Trimming at V came to 4 bases and at J to 2 bases, leaving 12 bases not matched to a gene. Germline CDR1 is SGHRS and CDR2 is YFSETQ. The CDR3 here is CASSDQPIAGGPTDTQYF. CDR3 in DNA: TGCGCCAGCAGCGACCAGCCAATAGCGGGAGGGCCCACAGATACGCAGTATTTT.

Here the CDR3 DNA reads TGTGCCAGCAGCCCCTCGGACTCTTCCAGTGGCTACGAGCAGTACTTC. The encoded protein is CASSPSDSSSGYEQYF. The V and J genes are TRBV7-8 and TRBJ2-7; perhaps TRBD2 as D (5 bases). The V end was cut by 5 bases, the J end by 3 bases, with 20 bases between. Germline V gene data show CDR1 as SGHVS and CDR2 as FQNEAQ. This CDR3 is 16 amino acids long.

This rearrangement joins TRBV9 to TRBJ2-2; 12 nucleotides line up with TRBD2. Per germline, CDR1 SGDLS and CDR2 YYNGEE. Losses at the gene ends were 0 bases for V and 7 bases for J; bases not matched to a gene: 4. There are 16 residues in the CDR3. CDR3 bases: TGTGCCAGCAGCGTAGTCGCTAGCGGGAGGGACGGGGAGCTGTTTTTT. Its protein is CASSVVASGRDGELFF.

CDR3 DNA sequence: TGTGCCAGCAGCGTAGGAGGTCTTCCCTCCTACGAGCAGTACTTC. Amino acid sequence: CASSVGGLPSYEQYF. The rearrangement uses TRBV9 and TRBJ2-7; no definite D call. V was cut by 0 bases and J by 0 bases, with 10 bases left in between. This CDR3 spans 15 amino acids. From germline, CDR1 is SGDLS and CDR2 YYNGEE.